This TCR beta chain was sequenced in a study of Tregs in tolerant kidney transplant recipients (dated by TCRdb to between 2018 and 2021). A note on the overall study: Before combined kidney and bone marrow transplantation, this study identified donor-specific regulatory T cells using TCRbeta sequencing and then followed those same cells after transplant. Several methods of expanding Tregs specific for an allogeneic donor were compared by TCRbeta repertoire sequencing in 3 healthy controls.

What the study reported, not specific to this receptor: Biological reproducibility was not directly addressed, though technical replication error appeared minimal. Expanding Tregs with activated donor B cells appeared to identify the most biologically relevant and donor-specific TCRbeta repertoire. Because the study included only a small number of patients, the results must be confirmed in larger populations and under other immunosuppression protocols.

Unstimulated Tregs (CD4+CD25+CD127-), CD4+ non-Tregs (CD4+CD25-), CD4 and CD8 cells were FACS-sorted from thawed PBMCs. Healthy control blood came either as purchased buffy coats or from healthy volunteers. Healthy control blood was processed by Ficoll density gradient to PBMCs and cryopreserved; patient PBMCs were collected before and after transplant. Reading the germline V gene gives CDR1 SGHAT and CDR2 FQNNGV. Including the terminal cysteine and phenylalanine, the CDR3 comprises 17 residues. Only CDR3 DNA remains: 51 bases, in frame from the first base. V is clipped by 5 bases and J by 3 bases, and the sequence between their germline boundaries is 19 bases long. Genomic DNA was extracted from sorted cells with the QIAGEN DNeasy Blood and Tissue Kit for TCRbeta CDR3 sequencing. High-throughput TCRbeta CDR3 sequencing was carried out commercially through immunoSEQ, with PCR amplification with bias correction and internal controls included. Processing in the source paper ran as follows. A unique productive TCRbeta sequence was defined by the CDR3 nucleotide sequence when primers matched, and otherwise by the CDR3 amino acid sequence together with the Vbeta and Jbeta genes. As a correction for sorting error, sequences shared between sorted populations at a frequency ratio of 2:1 or less were discarded, and the remaining shared sequences were assigned to the higher population. Donor-reactive sequences were defined as at least 5-fold expanded in CFSE-low cells versus unstimulated cells, with frequency of at least 0.01% in CFSE-low cells. Jensen-Shannon divergence, calculated on the top 100 TCRbeta sequences ranked by frequency, was used to quantify repertoire divergence. For any sample with multiple sequencing runs, sorting error was corrected in each run separately before the runs were pooled. The clones in this table, taken by TCRdb from immuneACCESS, are in-frame only. Not every clone is retained; where verified, under half of the shortfall comes from an unresolved V gene, and the cause of the rest is unknown. The V and J calls and the clone size are those of that table, but D and trimming were determined from the DNA. The sample has some 240,000 clones on record, approximately 84% of them singletons. The ten most abundant clones make up 0.55% to 0.65% of the sample.

This clone came up once. Its antigen is unknown. No much larger clone exists at a distance of one base, and base qualities are not known. The source of this sequence is a human donor in good health. Here the chain combines TRBV11-2 and TRBJ1-4, with a tentative D gene TRBD1 over 5 matching bases. The material sequenced was CD4+ T cells from blood. The sequence in DNA is TGTGCCAGCAGCACTCCTAACCGGGGACCTTCTAATGAAAAACTGTTTTTT. Protein translation: CASSTPNRGPSNEKLFF.